This T cell receptor (beta chain) was profiled in a study of T cell repertoires in cytomegalovirus infection (dated by TCRdb to about 2019). A note on the overall study: Peptide stimulations targeted recently identified HLA-C-restricted CMV epitopes, whose presentation resists viral immunomodulation, together with well-studied HLA-B-restricted epitopes. Because public TCR beta signatures pointed to carriage of CMV infection together with the matching HLA type, the HLA type of each donor mattered for the analysis. On the study overall, not on this receptor specifically: Cumulative frequency of public TCR beta family members discriminated carriers of CMV infection plus the relevant HLA type in this cohort and an independent 352-donor cohort. The ex vivo response was dominated by HLA-C-restricted CMV-specific TCR beta clonotypes, which also provided the single most frequent clonotype in two of eight donors.

V is cut back by 4 bases and J by 3 bases, with 2 bases in the junction unmatched. CDR1 and CDR2, per the germline V gene (reference sequence), are LNHNV and YYDKDF. The CDR3 contains 13 residues, cysteine and phenylalanine counted. The read is trimmed to its CDR3 DNA, 39 bases read in frame from base 1. A word on this clonotype: Which antigen it targets is not known. Nothing much larger sits one base from this clone, and base qualities are not available.

This sample was sequenced with an Illumina HiSeq 1500. TCRdb applied fastp at Q25 and MiXCR to the public reads, then kept only in-frame beta chains. All rows with the same CDR3 protein become a single entry with the most common DNA and genes. This sample has roughly 990,000 distinct CDR3 sequences in its table, and approximately 30% of those were observed once. The ten largest clones capture 10% to 15% of the sample. The treatment or condition tag for this specimen amounts to: in vitro stimulation with specific CMV peptide epitopes to enrich CMV-specific T cells. Sequencing used cultured CD8+ T cells from PBMCs, obtained from culture after CMV antigen stimulation. This chain joins TRBV15 to TRBJ2-7; 8 junctional bases match TRBD1. This sequence was found in a human donor in good health (CMV status not recorded). Some clones in this sample may be carry-over from other donors' samples. The sequence in DNA is TGTGCCACCAGCAACGGACAGGGCTACGAGCAGTACTTC. Its translation is CATSNGQGYEQYF.